These T cell receptor beta chains were read from a single sample in a study of long-term antiretroviral therapy in people with HIV. Using immunoSEQ multiplex PCR, the repertoire was profiled, and TCRdb retains in-frame clones only, with some absent. The sample consists of about 24,000 clones, around four fifths of them appearing once. The sample in question was unsorted PBMCs, obtained about 4.3 years after starting antiretroviral therapy. The receptor set was obtained from a man younger than 45 with HIV. CDR3s include the opening cysteine and the closing phenylalanine or tryptophan. A D gene is named only where the DNA matches it firmly. Clone size is not always given. Where it is, it says once, few, many or a class for expanded clones.

abundance,j_gene,v_gene,d_gene,CDR3nt,CDR3aa
.,TRBJ2-1,TRBV7-3,TRBD2,TGTGCCAGCAGCTTAAGATATCGTCCTAGCGGGGGGCACCGCGATGGGAATGAGCAGTTCTTC,CASSLRYRPSGGHRDGNEQFF
few,TRBJ2-5,TRBV30,.,TGTGCCTGGAGCGGCATCCAAGAGACCCAGTACTTC,CAWSGIQETQYF
.,TRBJ2-3,TRBV11-2,TRBD2,TGTGCCAGCAGCTCCACTAGCGGGGGGGCAGATACGCAGTATTTT,CASSSTSGGADTQYF
.,TRBJ2-1,TRBV19,.,TGTGCCAGTAGTATAGGACGGGGTGATGAGCAGTTCTTC,CASSIGRGDEQFF
.,TRBJ2-3,TRBV7-3,.,TGTGCCAGCAGCCTCCTGGGATTGGACACAGATACGCAGTATTTT,CASSLLGLDTDTQYF
once,TRBJ1-3,TRBV30,.,TGTGCCTGGAGTAAGCCGGGCCCTGGAAACACCATATATTTT,CAWSKPGPGNTIYF
once,TRBJ1-1,TRBV30,.,TGTGCCTGGATCCCGGGTTTCATCGCTGAAGCTTTCTTT,CAWIPGFIAEAFF
.,TRBJ1-1,TRBV27,TRBD1,TGTGCCAGCTACAGGGGGATGAACACTGAAGCTTTCTTT,CASYRGMNTEAFF
.,TRBJ2-5,TRBV11-2,.,TGTGCCAGCAGCCCCCGGGACCTGGAGGGCGAGACCCAGTACTTC,CASSPRDLEGETQYF
.,TRBJ2-7,TRBV4-1,.,TGCGCCAGCAGCCAGATTACAGGAATCTACGAGCAGTACTTC,CASSQITGIYEQYF
.,TRBJ1-1,TRBV2,TRBD1,TGTGCCAGCAATCCCGACAGGGATGGGGAACAAGCTTTCTTT,CASNPDRDGEQAFF
.,TRBJ1-4,TRBV7-9,.,TGTGCCAGCAGCCAGCCCCTTTCGGCTAATGAAAAACTGTTTTTT,CASSQPLSANEKLFF
.,TRBJ1-3,TRBV11-2,.,TGTGCCAGCAGGTTCCTTGGAGATGGAAACACCATATATTTT,CASRFLGDGNTIYF
.,TRBJ1-5,TRBV19,TRBD1,TGTGCCAGTAGTATCGGACAGGGCAATCAGCCCCAGCATTTT,CASSIGQGNQPQHF
.,TRBJ1-1,TRBV19,.,TGTGCCAGTAGTTCCCAGGGACCGAACACTGAAGCTTTCTTT,CASSSQGPNTEAFF
large,TRBJ2-3,TRBV7-2,TRBD2,TGTGCCAGCAGCCTCATAGCGGGGGGGCGGGATACGCAGTATTTT,CASSLIAGGRDTQYF
once,TRBJ1-6,TRBV30,TRBD1,TGTGCCTGGAGACCAGGGGGGGATTCACCCCTCCACTTT,CAWRPGGDSPLHF
.,TRBJ2-1,TRBV27,TRBD2,TGTGCCAGCAGTAGCGGGGGGGCCGTCAATGAGCAGTTCTTC,CASSSGGAVNEQFF
.,TRBJ2-2,TRBV19,.,TGTGCCAGAATGAAGAGAACGCCAAGGCTGTTTTTT,CARMKRTPRLFF
.,TRBJ2-7,TRBV27,TRBD1,TGTGCCAGCAGTTTAGACGGCCAGGGGGCCTACGAGCAGTACTTC,CASSLDGQGAYEQYF
.,TRBJ1-5,TRBV27,.,TGTGCCAGCAGGTCCAGGGGAGAGGACAGCAATCAGCCCCAGCATTTT,CASRSRGEDSNQPQHF
.,TRBJ2-7,TRBV6-5,.,TGTGCCACCTCTCATAACAGGGTCGCGTACTTC,CATSHNRVAYF
.,TRBJ1-1,TRBV30,.,TGTGCCTGGGCACGTGACGGGTCTGAAGCTTTCTTT,CAWARDGSEAFF
.,TRBJ2-3,TRBV7-3,.,TGTGCCAGCAGACCAGGGAGCGGCACAGATACGCAGTATTTT,CASRPGSGTDTQYF
.,TRBJ2-1,TRBV15,.,TGTGCCACCAGCCCTCCGCACGGGAGAGCCTACAATGAGCAGTTCTTC,CATSPPHGRAYNEQFF
.,TRBJ2-1,TRBV5-6,TRBD2,TGTGCCAGCAGCCGGAGGGGGTTGGCTAGCGGGGACACCTACAATGAGCAGTTCTTC,CASSRRGLASGDTYNEQFF
.,TRBJ1-2,TRBV5-6,.,TGTGCCAGCAGCTTGGGTGAGGTCTTTGGCTACACCTTC,CASSLGEVFGYTF
.,TRBJ2-3,TRBV7-8,.,TGTGCCAGCAGCTCATCCCGGATAGCCCACAGGGATACGCAGTATTTT,CASSSSRIAHRDTQYF
.,TRBJ2-5,TRBV5-1,TRBD1,TGCGCCAGCAGCTTCGGACAGGGTATGGAGACCCAGTACTTC,CASSFGQGMETQYF
.,TRBJ2-5,TRBV4-3,TRBD2,TGCGCCAGCAGCCAAGGACTAGCGGGAGGAGAGACCCAGTACTTC,CASSQGLAGGETQYF